This TCR beta chain appears in the sequencing data of a study of shared clonotypes between healthy human individuals. Method: immunoSEQ multiplex PCR; TCRdb's copy keeps in-frame clones and lacks some. The data show about 2.4 million clones, with approximately 90% seen just once and more than 0.12% held by the top ten. After removal of 5 bases from V and 7 bases from J, the junction contained 5 bases not matched to a gene. Germline CDR1 SGHVS, CDR2 FQNEAQ. This CDR3 has 13 amino acids. This clone has only one observation. The sequencing sample was made of naive CD4+ T cells sorted from blood. Subset defined: CD45RA+ positively selected. The receptor was derived from a man younger than 35 in good health. This chain links TRBV7-8 with TRBJ1-2; TRBD1 aligns across 9 bases. The CDR3 protein is CASSPGQGVGYTF. As DNA, the CDR3 is TGTGCCAGCAGCCCGGGACAGGGAGTTGGCTACACCTTC.